This T cell receptor (beta chain) was profiled in a study of cytomegalovirus exposure and HLA in healthy donors. The PCR was carried out with 60 Vbeta primers and 13 Jbeta primers. Using immunoSEQ multiplex PCR, the repertoire was profiled, and TCRdb retains in-frame clones only, with some absent. Of around 210,000 clones in the sample, under 85% were seen once. Details on this clone: Its target is not known.

V shed 2 bases and J shed 1 base, with 13 bases lying between them. Germline lookup yields CDR1 SEHNR and CDR2 FQNEAQ (reference sequence). The CDR3 sequence is 16 residues long. Study findings and constraints: Specificity for CMV antigens was confirmed in vitro for a few of the CMV-associated chains.

The sample consisted of PBMCs. This chain links TRBV7-9 with TRBJ2-3, with D possibly TRBD2 on 6 matching bases. The receptor was derived from a man in his forties or fifties in good health and CMV-seronegative. In DNA, the CDR3 is TGTGCCAGCAGCTTAATAGCGGACGAGGGCACAGATACGCAGTATTTT. Translation: CASSLIADEGTDTQYF.